Included here is one T cell receptor (beta chain) sequence, with context. Antigen unknown. The data were obtained in a study of radiation and T cells in renal cell carcinoma. Study-wide results and limits: Top tumor clonotypes rose in blood 2 weeks post-radiation, then contracted. Baseline intratumoral clonotype presence is unknown without pretreatment biopsies.

The time point: blood 4 weeks post-SBRT, at nephrectomy. Specified treatment: 15 Gy SBRT to primary tumor, nephrectomy 4 weeks later. This renal cell carcinoma was of the clear cell type. CDR3 length: 15 amino acids. V lost 3 bases and J lost 7; bases outside the gene matches: 6. Germline values: CDR1 SGDLS, CDR2 YYNGEE. Sequenced by immunoSEQ multiplex PCR; TCRdb stores in-frame clones only, minus some. Counted here are around 180,000 clones, 88% occurring once; the ten biggest clones make up roughly 12%. The sequencing here drew on blood, taken from a patient whose treatment included radiotherapy and nephrectomy. The TCR sequence derives from a woman aged 45-65 years with renal cell carcinoma. The chain recombines TRBV9 with TRBJ1-4, with 10 bases identical to TRBD1. Here the CDR3 DNA reads TGTGCCAGCAGCGCTCGCGGGACAGGGGTTGAAAAACTGTTTTTT. Encoded protein: CASSARGTGVEKLFF.